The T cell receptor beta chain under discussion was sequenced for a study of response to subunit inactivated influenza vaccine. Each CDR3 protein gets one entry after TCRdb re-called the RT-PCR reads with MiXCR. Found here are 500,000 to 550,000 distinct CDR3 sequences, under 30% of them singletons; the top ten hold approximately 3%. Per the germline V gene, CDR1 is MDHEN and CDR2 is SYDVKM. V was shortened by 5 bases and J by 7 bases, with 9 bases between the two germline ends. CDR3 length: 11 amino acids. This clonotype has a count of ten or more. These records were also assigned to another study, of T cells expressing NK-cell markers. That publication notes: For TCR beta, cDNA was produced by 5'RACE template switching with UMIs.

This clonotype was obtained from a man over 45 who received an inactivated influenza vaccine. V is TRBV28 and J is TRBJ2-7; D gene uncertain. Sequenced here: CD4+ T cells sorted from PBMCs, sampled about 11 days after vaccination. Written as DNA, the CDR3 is TGTGCCAGCAGTCCCGGCGTTGAGCAGTACTTC. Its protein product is CASSPGVEQYF.